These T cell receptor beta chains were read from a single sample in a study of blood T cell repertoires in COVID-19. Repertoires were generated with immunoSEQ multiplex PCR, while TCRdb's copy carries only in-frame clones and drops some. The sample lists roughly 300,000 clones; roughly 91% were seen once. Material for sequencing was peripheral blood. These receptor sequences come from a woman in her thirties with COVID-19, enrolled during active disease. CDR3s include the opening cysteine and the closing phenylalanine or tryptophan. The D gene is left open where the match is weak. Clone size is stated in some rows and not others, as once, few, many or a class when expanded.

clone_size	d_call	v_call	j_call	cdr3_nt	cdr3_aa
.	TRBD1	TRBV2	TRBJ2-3	TGTGCCAGCAGTTACGGGACAGGGTCAGATACGCAGTATTTT	CASSYGTGSDTQYF
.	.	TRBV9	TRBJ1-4	TGTGCCAGCAGCGTAGAGGGAGGGGAGGATGGTGAAAAACTGTTTTTT	CASSVEGGEDGEKLFF
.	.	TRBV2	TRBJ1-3	TGTGCCAGCAGTGAAAGGGCAGGCACAAAAAACAGGATATATTTT	CASSERAGTKNRIYF
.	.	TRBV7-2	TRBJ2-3	TGTGCCAGCAGCTTAGGGGGGGTGGATTCAGATACGCAGTATTTT	CASSLGGVDSDTQYF
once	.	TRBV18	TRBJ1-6	TGTGCCAGCTCACGGGCCGGGGAGAGATCACCCCTCCACTTT	CASSRAGERSPLHF
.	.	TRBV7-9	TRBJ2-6	TGTGCCAGCAGCCACGGCCTACTTACAGGGAAGGGGGCCAACGTCCTGACTTTC	CASSHGLLTGKGANVLTF
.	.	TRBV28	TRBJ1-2	TGTGCCTCTCACTCCGGGGGCTATGGCTACACCTTC	CASHSGGYGYTF
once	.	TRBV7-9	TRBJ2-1	TGTGCCAGCAGCTTACTAAGAGCGGCCAATGAGCAGTTCTTC	CASSLLRAANEQFF
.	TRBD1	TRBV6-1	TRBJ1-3	TGTGCCAGCAGTGAAAGTGGGACAGGGGGAAACACCATATATTTT	CASSESGTGGNTIYF
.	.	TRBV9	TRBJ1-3	TGTGCCAGCAGCGTAGGAGGAGGCTCTGGAAACACCATATATTTT	CASSVGGGSGNTIYF
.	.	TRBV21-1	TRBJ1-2	TGTGCCAGCAGCAAAGCCAGTACAGGAAAGCTTGACTGTGGCTACACCTTC	CASSKASTGKLDCGYTF
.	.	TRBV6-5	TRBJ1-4	TGTGCCACCACACCGAATGAAAAACTGTTTTTT	CATTPNEKLFF
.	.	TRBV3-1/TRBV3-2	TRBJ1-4	TGTGCCAGCAGCTGGGAGGGGGAAAAACTGTTTTTT	CASSWEGEKLFF
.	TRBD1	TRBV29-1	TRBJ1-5	TGCAGCGTTGAAGTGGGGACAGGGGGAAATCAGCCCCAGCATTTT	CSVEVGTGGNQPQHF
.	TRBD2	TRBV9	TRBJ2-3	TGTGCCAGCAGCGAAACTAGCGGAAGAATCCCAGATACGCAGTATTTT	CASSETSGRIPDTQYF
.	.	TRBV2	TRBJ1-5	TGTGCCAGCAGTCTACAGGGTCGAGGGGGTCAGCCCCAGCATTTT	CASSLQGRGGQPQHF
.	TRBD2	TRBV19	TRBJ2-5	TGTGCCAGTAGCTCCCGGGGGGGCCGGGAGACCCAGTACTTC	CASSSRGGRETQYF
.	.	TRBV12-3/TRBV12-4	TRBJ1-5	TGTGCCAGCAGTTTAGGACAGAATCAGCCCCAGCATTTT	CASSLGQNQPQHF
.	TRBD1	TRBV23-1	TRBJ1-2	TGCGCCAGCAGTCAATCTCCCCAGCAGGGGGCGAGTATGGCCTATGGCTACACCTTC	CASSQSPQQGASMAYGYTF
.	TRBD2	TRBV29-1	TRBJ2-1	TGCAGCGTTGAAGGTCTCCTAGCGGGGGGTTACAATGAGCAGTTCTTC	CSVEGLLAGGYNEQFF
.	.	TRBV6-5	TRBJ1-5	TGTGCCAGCAGTCGTTTACAGGGTAATCAGCCCCAGCATTTT	CASSRLQGNQPQHF
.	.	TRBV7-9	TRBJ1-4	TGTGCCAGCAGCCGCCGGGACACCGGCGAAAAACTGTTTTTT	CASSRRDTGEKLFF
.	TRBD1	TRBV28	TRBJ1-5	TGTGCCAGCAGATCCGGGACAGGGAGTCAGCCCCAGCATTTT	CASRSGTGSQPQHF
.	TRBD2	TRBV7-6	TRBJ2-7	TGTGCCAGCAGCCGCCCTCCGGGACTAGCGGGACACTCCTACGAGCAGTACTTC	CASSRPPGLAGHSYEQYF
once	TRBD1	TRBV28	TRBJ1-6	TGTGCCAGCAGTTTCGGGACAGACCTTTCACCCCTCCACTTT	CASSFGTDLSPLHF
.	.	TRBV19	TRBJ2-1	TGTGCCAGTAGTGCCCTGGCATCCTACAATGAGCAGTTCTTC	CASSALASYNEQFF
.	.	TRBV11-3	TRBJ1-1	TGTGCCAGCAGCTTAAGTGGCGGGCGGTCGAACACTGAAGCTTTCTTT	CASSLSGGRSNTEAFF
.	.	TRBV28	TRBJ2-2	TGTGCCGGGGGGAACTCCGACACCGGGGAGCTGTTTTTT	CAGGNSDTGELFF